These 6 T cell receptor beta chains originate from one sample sequenced in a study of blood T cell dynamics during melanoma immunotherapy. Data came from immunoSEQ multiplex PCR; TCRdb stores just in-frame clones and leaves some out. The repertoire includes some 13,000 clones, 92% of them detected once, and around 0.18% sits in the top ten. Time point in this sample: pre-treatment baseline. Sequencing used effector memory CD8+ T cells from blood, obtained from a patient treated with checkpoint blockade. Receptors originate from a human donor with melanoma.

The DNA of the CDR3 is TGTGCCAGTAGTACGGAACAACACCCCTACGAGCAGTACTTC. As protein: CASSTEQHPYEQYF. The chain uses TRBV19 and TRBJ2-7, with D unclear. The CDR3 covers 14 residues. V was shortened by 4 bases and J by 2 bases, with 12 bases between the two germline ends. CDR1 is LNHDA and CDR2 is SQIVND in the germline V gene (reference sequence).

The chain employs TRBV7-9 and TRBJ2-2; D is undetermined. V lost 1 base and J 0 bases, leaving 3 bases between the germline ends. Germline V gene lookup returns CDR1 SEHNR and CDR2 FQNEAQ (reference sequence). The CDR3 covers 14 residues. CDR3 in DNA: TGTGCCAGCAGCTTAGTAGCGAACACCGGGGAGCTGTTTTTT. Its protein product is CASSLVANTGELFF.

The gene calls are TRBV2 and TRBJ1-5, with 9 bases fitting TRBD1. The CDR3 consists of 14 residues. From germline, CDR1 is SNHLY and CDR2 FYNNEI. The J segment lost 6 bases and the V segment lost 4 bases, leaving 4 bases of the junction unmatched. The chain's CDR3 is CASSAGQGSQPQHF. CDR3 in DNA: TGTGCCAGCAGTGCGGGACAGGGTTCTCAGCCCCAGCATTTT.

This clone showed up just a few times. J is TRBJ1-5 and V is TRBV4-1, with TRBD1 as a possible D gene (5 bases). Germline V gene lookup returns CDR1 MGHRA and CDR2 YSYEKL. Between the trimmed V and J ends, which lost 5 bases and 6 bases, there was a span of 14 bases. The CDR3 covers 14 residues. CDR3 DNA sequence: TGCGCCAGCAGCTATTTGGGGGGTCTTCAGCCCCAGCATTTT. It is translated as CASSYLGGLQPQHF.

The chain recombines TRBV7-3 with TRBJ2-7; 7 bases are a match to TRBD2. V lost 5 bases and J lost 0; bases outside the gene matches: 4. The CDR3 is made up of 14 amino acids. From germline, CDR1 is SGHTA and CDR2 FQGTGA. In nucleotides, the CDR3 is TGTGCCAGCAGCCTGGGGGAGGGCTCCTACGAGCAGTACTTC. This codes for CASSLGEGSYEQYF.

The rearrangement uses TRBV13 and TRBJ2-3; D possibly corresponds to TRBD2 (6 bases). Trimming cost V 4 bases and J 0 bases, with 14 bases left between them. The CDR3 length is 16 residues. Germline values: CDR1 PRHDT, CDR2 FYEKMQ (reference sequence). As DNA, the CDR3 is TGTGCCAGCAGCTCCCGTGGAGGAGGGAGCACAGATACGCAGTATTTT. It codes for CASSSRGGGSTDTQYF. The full variable domain, with the rest looked up from reference TRBV13 and TRBJ2-3, is AAGVIQSPRHLIKEKRETATLKCYPIPRHDTVYWYQQGPGQDPQFLISFYEKMQSDKGSIPDRFSAQQFSDYHSELNMSSLELGDSALYFCASSSRGGGSTDTQYFGPGTRLTVL.